The sample holds a few counts of the clone carrying this T cell receptor (beta chain). The antigen is not known. The TCR beta cDNA libraries contained unique molecular identifiers. T cells numbering about 0.85 to 10 million yielded cDNA molecules that totaled roughly 500,000. TCRdb ran MiXCR on the PCR reads and lists one entry per CDR3 protein. In the table there are roughly 540,000 distinct CDR3 sequences, around 34% of which are singletons. These data belong to a study of post-analysis software for immune sequencing data. Study details: Included courses were relapsing-remitting and secondary progressive multiple sclerosis; progressive-relapsing multiple sclerosis was also included.

Study-wide findings and caveats: In patients, a few TRBV segments were more frequent than in controls, with TRBV5-6, TRBV5-1 and TRBV20-1 among them. Samples sharing a preparation batch grouped tightly together when assessed by F measure. Among multiple sclerosis patients, normalized Chao1 diversity was significantly below that of controls.

The CDR3 consists of 11 residues. V shed 6 bases and J shed 8 bases, with 10 bases lying between them. Germline CDR1 reads MNHEY; CDR2 reads SVGAGI. The sequencing sample was made of blood. The receptor's source is a girl aged 2 to 17 with multiple sclerosis. The rearrangement links TRBV6-5 to TRBJ1-2, with D unresolved. CDR3 coding DNA: TGTGCCAGCAGGGGAACAACGGGCTACACCTTC. Its protein product is CASRGTTGYTF.